These 24 T cell receptor beta chains were sequenced from one sample in a study of OX40 agonist ivuxolimab in advanced cancers. Measured with immunoSEQ multiplex PCR; TCRdb has only the in-frame clones, and not every one. The table records around 9,900 clones, 55% to 75% of them present only once. Sample: CD4+ or CD8+ T cells sorted from blood, taken in a trial of the OX40 agonist ivuxolimab. The receptors were sampled from an adult with an advanced solid tumor such as melanoma, head and neck, liver or kidney cancer.

This rearrangement joins TRBV27 to TRBJ1-5; the match to TRBD1 covers 7 bases. The V segment lost 6 bases and the J segment 2 bases; nucleotides outside the gene matches: 7. CDR3 length: 15 residues. Germline lookup yields CDR1 MNHEY and CDR2 SMNVEV (reference sequence). In DNA, the CDR3 is TGTGCCAGCAGCCAGGGGGTAGGCGGCAATCAGCCCCAGCATTTT. It yields the protein CASSQGVGGNQPQHF.

The chain joins TRBV6-5 to TRBJ2-5; the D is unclear. The J call may be faulty, since TRBJ2-7 better matches the DNA end. The length of the CDR3 is 11 residues. Germline CDR1 reads MNHEY; CDR2 reads SVGAGI. The CDR3 spells CASSDTYEQYF. The CDR3 nucleotides are TGTGCCAGCAGCGACACTTACGAGCAGTACTTC.

A single count supports this clone. The V call is TRBV4-1, the J call TRBJ2-3; 12 positions match TRBD2. The junction had 5 bases not matched to a gene; V was cut back by 1 base and J by 6 bases. The CDR3 has 16 amino acids. Germline V lookup: CDR1 MGHRA, CDR2 YSYEKL. CDR3: CASSQGASGRADTQYF. The CDR3 region has the DNA TGCGCCAGCAGCCAAGGGGCTAGCGGGAGGGCCGATACGCAGTATTTT.

V is TRBV19 and J is TRBJ1-1; no definite D call. Germline CDR1 LNHDA, CDR2 SQIVND (reference sequence). V was pared by 7 bases and J by 0 bases, with 15 bases between. The CDR3 extends over 15 amino acids. This CDR3 is CASKRAEALNTEAFF. CDR3 sequence (DNA): TGTGCCAGTAAAAGGGCGGAGGCTTTGAACACTGAAGCTTTCTTT.

The V gene is TRBV19, the J gene TRBJ2-1, with D possibly TRBD2 on 5 matching bases. Germline CDR1 is LNHDA and CDR2 is SQIVND (reference sequence). This CDR3 has 15 amino acids. V dropped 7 bases and J dropped 1 base, with 14 bases sitting between them. The CDR3 region has the DNA TGTGCCAGTAACCCGAAGGCGGGTTCCTACAATGAGCAGTTCTTC. Amino acid sequence: CASNPKAGSYNEQFF. Full variable domain (rest looked up from reference TRBV19 and TRBJ2-1): DGGITQSPKYLFRKEGQNVTLSCEQNLNHDAMYWYRQDPGQGLRLIYYSQIVNDFQKGDIAEGYSVSREKKESFPLTVTSAQKNPTAFYLCASNPKAGSYNEQFFGPGTRLTVL.

V is TRBV6-1 and J is TRBJ1-5; D unclear. The CDR3 extends over 15 amino acids. Trimming shortened V by 4 bases and J by 2 bases, and 12 bases separated the two germline ends. Per the germline V gene, CDR1 is MNHNS and CDR2 is SASEGT. The CDR3 region has the DNA TGTGCCAGCAGTGGCACCCGTTCGGGCAATCAGCCCCAGCATTTT. Translated: CASSGTRSGNQPQHF.

This chain connects TRBV7-3 to TRBJ1-2; TRBD1 matches 7 bases. CDR1 and CDR2 (germline): SGHTA, FQGTGA. This CDR3 spans 14 amino acids. J gave up 4 bases and V 5 bases, and 7 bases lay outside the gene matches. The CDR3 is CASSIGQASYGYTF. CDR3 DNA sequence: TGTGCCAGCAGCATAGGACAGGCCTCCTATGGCTACACCTTC.

The J gene is TRBJ2-7, the V gene TRBV4-1; D may be TRBD1 or TRBD2 (5 bases each). The CDR3 spans 15 residues. Germline V gene lookup returns CDR1 MGHRA and CDR2 YSYEKL. Trimming took off 0 bases at V and 5 bases at J, with 14 bases between the two ends. This chain's CDR3 is CASSQEGSGTDEQYF. The CDR3 DNA follows: TGCGCCAGCAGCCAAGAGGGATCGGGGACCGACGAGCAGTACTTC.

This clone was found once. The chain employs TRBV4-1 and TRBJ1-1; 7 bases match TRBD1. V was pared by 1 base and J by 0 bases, with 2 bases of the junction left unmatched. The CDR3 covers 15 residues. Germline V gene sequence: CDR1 MGHRA, CDR2 YSYEKL. CDR3 DNA: TGCGCCAGCAGCCAAGCCCAGGGGGTGAACACTGAAGCTTTCTTT. Amino acid sequence: CASSQAQGVNTEAFF.

The chain links TRBV19 to TRBJ2-5, with TRBD1 matching 9 bases. V was clipped by 3 bases and J by 2 bases; unmatched bases: 4. CDR3 size: 15 residues. Germline V CDR1 and CDR2: LNHDA, SQIVND (reference sequence). This chain's CDR3 is CASSIWGQGQETQYF. Written as DNA, the CDR3 is TGTGCCAGTAGTATCTGGGGACAGGGACAAGAGACCCAGTACTTC.

The chain recombines TRBV9 with TRBJ2-5; either TRBD1 or TRBD2 may fit D (5 bases each). Germline loops: CDR1 SGDLS, CDR2 YYNGEE. Trimming left V 0 bases short and J 5 bases short, with 11 bases between. The length of the CDR3 is 14 residues. CDR3 in DNA: TGTGCCAGCAGCGTAGAGGGACCGGTGGAGACCCAGTACTTC. Its translation is CASSVEGPVETQYF.

This clone is classed as medium-sized. The chain uses TRBV29-1 and TRBJ2-7; TRBD1 is a possible D gene (6 bases). The V end was cut by 1 base, the J end by 4 bases, with 14 bases between. The germline CDR1 and CDR2 sequences are SQVTM and ANQGSEA. The CDR3 runs 14 residues. CDR3 in amino acids: CSVEGAGAEYEQYF. CDR3 in DNA: TGCAGCGTTGAAGGGGCAGGGGCTGAGTACGAGCAGTACTTC.

The chain carries TRBV28 and TRBJ1-1; no clear D gene. V shed 4 bases and J shed 0 bases, with 3 bases lying between them. CDR1 and CDR2 (germline): MDHEN, SYDVKM. CDR3 length: 12 residues. CDR3 in amino acids: CASSYVNTEAFF. CDR3 DNA: TGTGCCAGCAGTTATGTGAACACTGAAGCTTTCTTT. Using reference TRBV28 and TRBJ1-1 for the parts outside the CDR3, the full variable domain is DVKVTQSSRYLVKRTGEKVFLECVQDMDHENMFWYRQDPGLGLRLIYFSYDVKMKEKGDIPEGYSVSREKKERFSLILESASTNQTSMYLCASSYVNTEAFFGQGTRLTVV.

The chain couples TRBV30 to TRBJ1-4; TRBD1 matches 7 bases. The ends lost 8 bases at V and 8 bases at J; junction bases unmatched: 5. The CDR3 length is 11 residues. The germline V gene encodes CDR1 GTSNPN and CDR2 SVGIG (reference sequence). The CDR3 loop reads CAAPQGEKLFF. CDR3 sequence (DNA): TGTGCCGCCCCACAGGGGGAAAAACTGTTTTTT.

The chain has TRBV12-5 and TRBJ1-1, with D perhaps TRBD1 (5 bases). CDR1 LGHNT and CDR2 FRNRAP come from the germline V gene. Trimming stripped 6 bases from V and 3 bases from J, with 8 bases between. The CDR3 contains 12 residues. CDR3 nucleotide sequence: TGTGCTAGTGGACTGGGGGACACTGAAGCTTTCTTT. Its protein is CASGLGDTEAFF.

This clone qualifies as medium-sized. The chain employs TRBV19 and TRBJ2-1, with 11 nucleotides matching TRBD2. Germline V gives CDR1 LNHDA, CDR2 SQIVND (reference sequence). CDR3 size: 15 residues. V lost 6 bases and J lost 3; bases outside the gene matches: 4. The CDR3 nucleotides are TGTGCCAGTAGGCAGACTAGCGGGGACTACAATGAGCAGTTCTTC. The encoded protein is CASRQTSGDYNEQFF.

The V and J genes are TRBV7-8 and TRBJ2-2; TRBD2 aligns across 7 bases. Germline V CDR1 and CDR2: SGHVS, FQNEAQ. This CDR3 has 15 amino acids. The V segment lost 0 bases and the J segment 3 bases; nucleotides outside the gene matches: 1. The CDR3 protein is CASSLAGGDTGELFF. The CDR3 nucleotides are TGTGCCAGCAGCTTAGCGGGGGGGGACACCGGGGAGCTGTTTTTT.

By share of the sample, this clone is medium-sized. The chain employs TRBV27 and TRBJ1-6; 9 bases agree with TRBD1. CDR1 and CDR2 (germline): MNHEY, SMNVEV (reference sequence). The CDR3 runs to 14 residues. The junction had 4 bases not matched to a gene; V was cut back by 6 bases and J by 7 bases. The CDR3 reads CASRRTGENSPLHF. CDR3 nucleotides: TGTGCCAGCAGGAGGACAGGGGAGAATTCACCCCTCCACTTT.

The rearrangement links TRBV13 to TRBJ1-4; 9 bases are a match to TRBD1. This CDR3 spans 14 amino acids. The trim removed 5 bases at V and 6 bases at J, leaving 4 bases unmatched. Germline V gene sequence: CDR1 PRHDT, CDR2 FYEKMQ (reference sequence). CDR3 residues: CASSGDREDEKLFF. The CDR3 nucleotides are TGTGCCAGCAGCGGGGACAGGGAGGATGAAAAACTGTTTTTT.

The gene calls are TRBV19 and TRBJ2-7, with TRBD1 matching 8 bases. The CDR3 runs to 13 residues. Germline CDR1 reads LNHDA; CDR2 reads SQIVND (reference sequence). The trim removed 5 bases at V and 3 bases at J, leaving 3 bases unmatched. This chain's CDR3 is CASSVTGVYEQYF. The CDR3 DNA follows: TGTGCCAGTAGTGTGACAGGGGTCTACGAGCAGTACTTC. The full variable domain, in which reference TRBV19 and TRBJ2-7 provide the parts outside the CDR3, is DGGITQSPKYLFRKEGQNVTLSCEQNLNHDAMYWYRQDPGQGLRLIYYSQIVNDFQKGDIAEGYSVSREKKESFPLTVTSAQKNPTAFYLCASSVTGVYEQYFGPGTRLTVT.

The rearrangement joins TRBV28 to TRBJ2-3; 7 nucleotides align to TRBD2. V gave up 4 bases and J gave up 3 bases; unmatched junction bases: 1. Germline lookup yields CDR1 MDHEN and CDR2 SYDVKM. This CDR3 comprises 13 residues. The CDR3 loop is CASSSGRTDTQYF. Written as DNA, the CDR3 is TGTGCCAGCAGTTCCGGGAGGACAGATACGCAGTATTTT.

The V and J genes are TRBV30 and TRBJ2-7; weak D call: TRBD2 (5 bases). The CDR3 has 16 amino acids. CDR1 and CDR2 (germline): GTSNPN, SVGIG (reference sequence). V was cut by 0 bases and J by 2 bases, with 17 bases left in between. The CDR3 DNA is TGTGCCTGGAGTGTAAGTCTTGGACTTCGGACCTACGAGCAGTACTTC. Residues: CAWSVSLGLRTYEQYF.

This rearrangement joins TRBV5-4 to TRBJ1-2; D perhaps matches TRBD1 (5 bases). CDR3 length equals 13 residues. The germline V and J ends were trimmed by 4 bases and 8 bases, with 15 bases remaining between them. Germline lookup yields CDR1 SGHNT and CDR2 YYREEE (reference sequence). CDR3 sequence: CASSQSPGGGYTF. The CDR3 DNA reads TGTGCCAGCAGCCAGAGTCCCGGGGGAGGCTACACCTTC.

DNA of the CDR3: TGTGCCAGTACCACTGGGACAGGGAACAATCAGCCCCAGCATTTT. Translated: CASTTGTGNNQPQHF. V and J are TRBV19 and TRBJ1-5; TRBD1 matches 9 bases. This CDR3 has 15 residues. CDR1 is LNHDA, CDR2 SQIVND, per germline (reference sequence). V trimming: 7 bases; J trimming: 3 bases; junction bases outside the gene matches: 7.